Listed below are T cell receptor beta chains from one sample, sequenced in a study of untreated major depressive disorder. The data were produced by immunoSEQ multiplex PCR, yet TCRdb's version contains in-frame clones alone and is incomplete. There are approximately 21,000 clones in the sample; roughly 91% occur only once, and approximately 0.43% lies in the top ten. Material for sequencing was CD4+ T cells from PBMCs. Receptors originate from a woman between 40 and 55 years old in good health. CDR3s include the opening cysteine and the closing phenylalanine or tryptophan. D genes are given only for firm matches. Clone size, where shown, is once, few, many, or a class for clones that have expanded.

NA,TRBJ1-2,NA,TRBV2,CASSEALRHTF,TGTGCCAGCAGTGAAGCGCTTCGGCACACCTTC
few,TRBJ1-5,NA,TRBV7-2,CASSLVVNQPQHF,TGTGCCAGCAGCTTAGTGGTCAATCAGCCCCAGCATTTT
NA,TRBJ2-2,NA,TRBV4-2,CASSQEIGSGELFF,TGTGCCAGCAGCCAAGAAATAGGTTCCGGGGAGCTGTTTTTT
NA,TRBJ2-5,TRBD2,TRBV15,CATSELAGVLETQYF,TGTGCCACCAGTGAACTAGCGGGAGTGTTAGAGACCCAGTACTTC
few,TRBJ1-2,NA,TRBV20-1,CSATGSGGYTF,TGCAGTGCAACAGGGTCGGGCGGCTACACCTTC
NA,TRBJ1-1,NA,TRBV28,CASSSSGLPEAFF,TGTGCCAGCAGTTCCTCGGGACTCCCTGAAGCTTTCTTT
NA,TRBJ2-2,NA,TRBV19,CASSTQQGTGELFF,TGTGCCAGTAGTACACAGCAGGGCACCGGGGAGCTGTTTTTT
NA,TRBJ1-2,TRBD1,TRBV6-1,CASMTGTYGYTF,TGTGCCAGCATGACAGGGACCTATGGCTACACCTTC
NA,TRBJ1-1,NA,TRBV27,CASSSHRALNTEAFF,TGTGCCAGCAGTTCACACAGGGCACTGAACACTGAAGCTTTCTTT
NA,TRBJ1-1,NA,TRBV19,CASSISVGVNTEAFF,TGTGCCAGTAGTATTTCGGTCGGAGTGAACACTGAAGCTTTCTTT
NA,TRBJ2-3,NA,TRBV7-8,CASSLRHPDIDDTQYF,TGTGCCAGCAGCTTAAGACACCCGGATATTGACGATACGCAGTATTTT
NA,TRBJ2-3,NA,TRBV6-1,CASSETGDTDTQYF,TGTGCCAGCAGTGAAACGGGGGACACAGATACGCAGTATTTT
NA,TRBJ2-1,TRBD2,TRBV9,CASSISGRGAGEQFF,TGTGCCAGCAGCATAAGCGGGAGGGGCGCCGGTGAGCAGTTCTTC
few,TRBJ1-2,NA,TRBV28,CASSLDGNYGYTF,TGTGCCAGCAGCCTGGACGGGAACTATGGCTACACCTTC
few,TRBJ1-1,NA,TRBV11-1,CASSFLTEAFF,TGTGCCAGCAGCTTCCTAACCGAAGCTTTCTTT
NA,TRBJ2-1,NA,TRBV27,CATRQVTEQFF,TGTGCCACCCGACAGGTAACTGAGCAGTTCTTC
NA,TRBJ2-2,NA,TRBV27,CASSLNANRGIWELFF,TGTGCCAGCAGTTTAAACGCAAACCGGGGGATCTGGGAGCTGTTTTTT
once,TRBJ1-5,NA,TRBV6-5,CASSSYGQQPQHF,TGTGCCAGCAGTTCATATGGACAACAGCCCCAGCATTTT
NA,TRBJ1-1,NA,TRBV18,CASSPGPGEAFF,TGTGCCAGCTCACCAGGTCCAGGTGAAGCTTTCTTT
NA,TRBJ2-1,TRBD1,TRBV16,CASSQLGPGQVYNEQFF,TGTGCCAGCAGCCAATTAGGGCCGGGACAGGTTTACAATGAGCAGTTCTTC
NA,TRBJ2-3,NA,TRBV5-5,CASSLAQAEDTQYF,TGTGCCAGCAGCTTGGCCCAGGCAGAAGATACGCAGTATTTT
NA,TRBJ1-2,NA,TRBV5-1,CASSLKQGVDYGYTF,TGCGCCAGCAGCTTAAAACAGGGTGTGGACTATGGCTACACCTTC
once,TRBJ1-3,NA,TRBV19,CASSMYNSGNTIYF,TGTGCCAGTAGTATGTACAACTCTGGAAACACCATATATTTT
NA,TRBJ1-2,TRBD1,TRBV5-4,CASSEGARGYTF,TGTGCCAGCAGCGAGGGGGCTAGAGGCTACACCTTC
NA,TRBJ1-1,NA,TRBV28,CASSLFLSNTEAFF,TGTGCCAGCAGTTTGTTCCTTTCTAACACTGAAGCTTTCTTT
once,TRBJ2-7,NA,TRBV30,CAWNRGQGGTYEQYF,TGTGCCTGGAACCGAGGACAGGGAGGGACCTACGAGCAGTACTTC
NA,TRBJ2-3,NA,TRBV5-5,CASSPDRLAQYF,TGTGCCAGCAGCCCAGACAGACTCGCGCAGTATTTT
once,TRBJ2-5,NA,TRBV19,CASRVPGQETQYF,TGTGCCAGTCGGGTCCCGGGTCAAGAGACCCAGTACTTC
NA,TRBJ2-1,NA,TRBV6-6,CASSREGGNEQFF,TGTGCCAGCAGTAGAGAGGGCGGCAATGAGCAGTTCTTC
NA,TRBJ1-4,NA,TRBV4-2,CASSQDVGEKLFF,TGTGCCAGCAGCCAAGATGTCGGCGAAAAACTGTTTTTT
NA,TRBJ1-4,TRBD1,TRBV7-9,CASSRRSVGQGGEKLFF,TGTGCCAGCAGCCGAAGGAGTGTAGGACAGGGCGGGGAAAAACTGTTTTTT
NA,TRBJ2-2,NA,TRBV5-1,CASSLQPSNTGELFF,TGCGCCAGCAGCCTACAGCCTTCAAACACCGGGGAGCTGTTTTTT
NA,TRBJ2-1,TRBD2,TRBV6-6,CASSRPGTSSYNEQFF,TGTGCCAGCAGCCGACCCGGGACTAGCTCCTACAATGAGCAGTTCTTC
NA,TRBJ2-2,NA,TRBV27,CASSKDEIKRRGTGELFF,TGTGCCAGCAGTAAGGATGAGATTAAGAGAAGAGGCACCGGGGAGCTGTTTTTT
NA,TRBJ2-1,NA,TRBV27,CASSQGVSGIAYNEQFF,TGTGCCAGCAGCCAAGGGGTGTCGGGGATCGCGTACAATGAGCAGTTCTTC